Ten or more counts support the clone carrying this TCR beta chain. The sample comes from a study of T cells in Graves' hyperthyroidism and ophthalmopathy. This CDR3 has 15 amino acids. Germline lookup yields CDR1 KGHSH and CDR2 LQKENI. V lost 2 bases and J lost 0, with 11 bases in between. Amplified TCR beta CDR3 regions derived from RNA transcripts. The study used the HTBI primer set for a first-round RT-PCR of the TCR CDR3. TCRdb analysed the multiplex PCR reads with MiXCR anew, one entry per CDR3 protein. This table holds hundreds of thousands of distinct CDR3 sequences, about 20% found once. The rearrangement joins TRBV18 to TRBJ2-7; D possibly corresponds to TRBD2 (5 bases). Sequencing was done on a sample of blood. The receptor was isolated from a middle-aged man with Graves' ophthalmopathy. The CDR3 reads CASSPSSGSSYEQYF. CDR3 sequence (DNA): TGTGCCAGCTCACCATCGAGCGGAAGCTCCTACGAGCAGTACTTC.